These T cell receptor beta chains were read from a single sample in a study of Tregs in tolerant kidney transplant recipients. Data came from immunoSEQ multiplex PCR; TCRdb stores just in-frame clones and leaves some out. The sample holds more than 95,000 clones; 85% to 95% are singletons and the top ten take roughly 0.61%. The sample was CD4+ T cells from blood. The receptors shown here come from a human donor in good health. Both conserved end residues are part of each CDR3. Each record gives: clone size, V gene, CDR3 protein. Clone size is shown for a subset of rows, as once, few, many or a class of expanded clone.

-,TRBV5-1,CASSPYTSLQETQYF
-,TRBV5-6,CASRMWDREDTQYF
-,TRBV5-6,CASSLGLAGVYEQYF
-,TRBV6-1,CATQGGGYVYNEQFF
-,TRBV7-2,CASSLEGRANTEAFF
-,TRBV5-4,CASSLESSTDTQYF
-,TRBV6-1,CASSGKGRGTDTQYF
-,TRBV7-8,CASSLTAEAFF
-,TRBV30,CAWSVGGAGEQYF
-,TRBV5-1,CASSLVAGSYEQYF
-,TRBV5-1,CASSLGDLPNTEAFF
few,TRBV9,CASSPGDSFSREQFF
-,TRBV2,CASSGGTSGPHQETQYF
-,TRBV19,CASSIGAVNTEAFF
-,TRBV7-8,CASSRPGLAGGPGETQYF
-,TRBV19,CASSINRNSGNTIYF
-,TRBV14,CASSPRVAGVSYNEQFF
-,TRBV19,CASSIMALSNQPQHF
-,TRBV15,CATSHDRGNTEAFF
-,TRBV4-2,CASSQGRQGLSGYTF
-,TRBV25-1,CASSEFPMRETQYF
-,TRBV9,CASSVDVGGIRMGGYTF
-,TRBV6-6,CASSSTGTEAFF
-,TRBV7-2,CASSLRVVYEQYF
-,TRBV10-3,CAISQSSYWDTEAFF
-,TRBV5-1,CASSSNGQGVGTGELFF
-,TRBV5-1,CASSLAGGGNSPLHF
-,TRBV25-1,CASSEPFGALRDEQYF
once,TRBV4-1,CASSQPGTLSSYEQYF
-,TRBV2,CASSEQGMKETQYF
-,TRBV29-1,CSVVVAGGADTQYF
-,TRBV5-4,CASSLGGGSIEAFF
-,TRBV18,CASSGQRGGYTF
-,TRBV23-1,CASSRQLYNEQFF
-,TRBV6-1,CASEINYGYTF
-,TRBV6-9,CANSWTGSSYGYTF
-,TRBV5-6,CASSRLSTGRGNTEAFF
-,TRBV7-9,CASSPGPSSYEQYF
-,TRBV7-3,CASSSSGFMEATEAFF
-,TRBV5-1,CASSQGSGNQPQHF
-,TRBV10-3,CAILRGQGAGAGELFF
-,TRBV7-3,CASSATGGVGEQYF
-,TRBV4-1,CASSQEGGQTYYGYTF
-,TRBV11-3,CASSPGQGYNEQFF
-,TRBV15,CATSRPDFWGGYTF
-,TRBV2,CASRRQGVNQPQHF
-,TRBV5-1,CASSLRGNTGELFF
-,TRBV19,CASSKTGVNTEAFF
-,TRBV7-2,CASSLARGSGETQYF
-,TRBV5-1,CASSLDGTGFQETQYF
-,TRBV29-1,CSVERTGVNYGYTF